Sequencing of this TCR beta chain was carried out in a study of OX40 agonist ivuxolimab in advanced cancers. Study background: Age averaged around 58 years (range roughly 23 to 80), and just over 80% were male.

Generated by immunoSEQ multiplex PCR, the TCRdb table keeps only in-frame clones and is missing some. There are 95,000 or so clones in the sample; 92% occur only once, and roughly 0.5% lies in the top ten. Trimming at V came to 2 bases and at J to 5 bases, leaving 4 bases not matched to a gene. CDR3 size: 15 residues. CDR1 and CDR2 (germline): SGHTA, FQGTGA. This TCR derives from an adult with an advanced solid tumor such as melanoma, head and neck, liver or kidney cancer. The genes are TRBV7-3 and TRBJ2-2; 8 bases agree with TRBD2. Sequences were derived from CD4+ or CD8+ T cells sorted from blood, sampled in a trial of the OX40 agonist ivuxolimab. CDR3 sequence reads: CASSLGLAGTGELFF. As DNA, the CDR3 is TGTGCCAGCAGCTTAGGACTAGCAGGGACCGGGGAGCTGTTTTTT.